This T cell receptor beta chain was observed in a study of CD8 T cells in ankylosing spondylitis. The study's findings and limits: Disease-linked clones proved CD8+ and comparatively uncommon in peripheral blood. A TCR beta motif of 8 or 9 highly homologous variants appeared characteristic of ankylosing spondylitis blood. Previously reported in reactive arthritis synovial fluid and blood were some of the motif variants.

On this clonotype: The target antigen is unknown.

The authors made TCR beta libraries by quantitative 5'-RACE with molecular barcodes. Each CDR3 protein gets one entry after TCRdb re-called the 5' RACE reads with MiXCR. The sample records about 89,000 distinct CDR3 sequences, 25% to 35% being singletons. The TCR comes from a male donor with ankylosing spondylitis or in good health (not recorded which). Sequenced material: blood, either unsorted or a sorted T cell fraction (not recorded which).

The CDR3 region is CASSVATSYEQYF. The CDR3 region has the DNA TGTGCCAGCAGCGTAGCAACCTCCTACGAGCAGTACTTC. This chain joins TRBV9 and TRBJ2-7; D not certain. The CDR3 has 13 residues. Between the trimmed V and J ends, which lost 0 bases and 0 bases, there was a span of 4 bases. Germline lookup yields CDR1 SGDLS and CDR2 YYNGEE.